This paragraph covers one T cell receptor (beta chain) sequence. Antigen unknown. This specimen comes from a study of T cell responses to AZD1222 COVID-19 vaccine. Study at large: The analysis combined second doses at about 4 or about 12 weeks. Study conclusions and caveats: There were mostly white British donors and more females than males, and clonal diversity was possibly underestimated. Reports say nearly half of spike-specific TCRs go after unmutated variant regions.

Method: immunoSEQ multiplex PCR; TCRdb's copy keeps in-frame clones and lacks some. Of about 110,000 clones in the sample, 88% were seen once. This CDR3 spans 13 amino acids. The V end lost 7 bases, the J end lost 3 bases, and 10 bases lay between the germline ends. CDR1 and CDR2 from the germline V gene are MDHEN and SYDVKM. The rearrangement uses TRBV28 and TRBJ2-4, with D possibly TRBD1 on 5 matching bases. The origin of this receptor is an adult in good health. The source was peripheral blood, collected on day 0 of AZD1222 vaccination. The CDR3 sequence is CASKETVKNIQYF. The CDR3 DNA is TGTGCCAGCAAAGAGACAGTCAAAAACATTCAGTACTTC.